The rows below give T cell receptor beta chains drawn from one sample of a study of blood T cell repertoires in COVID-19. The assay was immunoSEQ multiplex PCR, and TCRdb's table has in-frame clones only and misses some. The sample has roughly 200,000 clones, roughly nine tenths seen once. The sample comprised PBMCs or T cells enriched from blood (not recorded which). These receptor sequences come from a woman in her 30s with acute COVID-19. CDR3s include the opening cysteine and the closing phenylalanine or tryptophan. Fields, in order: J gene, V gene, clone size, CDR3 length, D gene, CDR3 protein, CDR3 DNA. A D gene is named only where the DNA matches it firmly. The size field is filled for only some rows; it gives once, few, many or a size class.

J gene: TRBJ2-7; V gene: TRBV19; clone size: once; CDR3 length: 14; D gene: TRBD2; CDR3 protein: CASSIAGGPHEQYF; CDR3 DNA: TGTGCCAGTAGTATAGCGGGGGGACCTCACGAGCAGTACTTC
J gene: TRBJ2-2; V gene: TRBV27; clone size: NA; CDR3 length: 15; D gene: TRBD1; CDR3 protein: CASSMDRLSSGELFF; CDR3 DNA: TGTGCCAGCAGCATGGACAGGTTGAGCTCCGGGGAGCTGTTTTTT
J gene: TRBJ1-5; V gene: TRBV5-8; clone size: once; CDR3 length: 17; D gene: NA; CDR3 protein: CASSLGQGGDRNQPQHF; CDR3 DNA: TGTGCCAGCAGCTTGGGTCAGGGCGGTGATCGAAATCAGCCCCAGCATTTT
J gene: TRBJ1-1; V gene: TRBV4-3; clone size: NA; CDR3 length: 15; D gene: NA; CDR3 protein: CASSQEVERYTEAFF; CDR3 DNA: TGCGCCAGCAGCCAAGAGGTAGAGAGGTACACTGAAGCTTTCTTT
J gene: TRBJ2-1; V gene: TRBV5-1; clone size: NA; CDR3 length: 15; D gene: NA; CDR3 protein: CASSLQGGSYNEQFF; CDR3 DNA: TGCGCCAGCAGCTTGCAAGGGGGCTCCTACAATGAGCAGTTCTTC
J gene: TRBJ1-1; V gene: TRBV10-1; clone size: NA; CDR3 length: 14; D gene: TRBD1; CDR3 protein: CASSEGGSNTEAFF; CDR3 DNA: TGCGCCAGCAGTGAAGGGGGCTCGAACACTGAAGCTTTCTTT
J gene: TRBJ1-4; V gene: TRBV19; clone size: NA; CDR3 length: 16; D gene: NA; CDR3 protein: CASSMPGGATNEKLFF; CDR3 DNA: TGTGCCAGTAGTATGCCCGGAGGGGCAACTAATGAAAAACTGTTTTTT
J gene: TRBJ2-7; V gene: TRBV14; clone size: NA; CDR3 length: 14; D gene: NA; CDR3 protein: CASSLRMVSGEQYF; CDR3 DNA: TGTGCCAGCAGCCTTAGAATGGTATCGGGGGAGCAGTACTTC
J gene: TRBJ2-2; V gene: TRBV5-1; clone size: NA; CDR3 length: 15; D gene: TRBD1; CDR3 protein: CASSPDRDPTGELFF; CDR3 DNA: TGCGCCAGCAGCCCCGACAGGGACCCCACCGGGGAGCTGTTTTTT
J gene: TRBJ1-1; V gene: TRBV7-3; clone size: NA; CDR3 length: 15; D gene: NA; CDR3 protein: CASSLSGGGNTEAFF; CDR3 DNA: TGTGCCAGCAGCTTAAGTGGTGGAGGCAACACTGAAGCTTTCTTT
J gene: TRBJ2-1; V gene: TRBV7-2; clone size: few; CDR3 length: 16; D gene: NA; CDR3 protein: CASSSSGYRSYNEQFF; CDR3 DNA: TGTGCCAGCAGCTCCAGCGGGTATAGGTCCTACAATGAGCAGTTCTTC
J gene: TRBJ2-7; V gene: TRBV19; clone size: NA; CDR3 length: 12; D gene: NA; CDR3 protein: CASSIGGVEQYF; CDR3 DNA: TGTGCCAGTAGTATAGGGGGAGTCGAGCAGTACTTC
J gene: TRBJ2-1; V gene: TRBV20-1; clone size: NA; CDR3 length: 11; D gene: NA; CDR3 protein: CSASSANEQFF; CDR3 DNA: TGCAGTGCTTCGAGCGCCAATGAGCAGTTCTTC
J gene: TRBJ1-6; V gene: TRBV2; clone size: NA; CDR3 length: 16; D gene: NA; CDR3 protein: CASRVDSSSYNSPLHF; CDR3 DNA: TGTGCCAGCAGAGTGGACAGTAGCTCCTATAATTCACCCCTCCACTTT
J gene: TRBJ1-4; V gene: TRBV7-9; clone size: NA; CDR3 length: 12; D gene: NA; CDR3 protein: CATGQSSEKLFF; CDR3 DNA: TGTGCTACAGGGCAGTCGAGTGAAAAACTGTTTTTT
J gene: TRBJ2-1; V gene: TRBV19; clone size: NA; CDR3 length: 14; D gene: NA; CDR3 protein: CASSKYPDSNEQFF; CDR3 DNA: TGTGCCAGTAGTAAGTACCCGGACAGCAATGAGCAGTTCTTC
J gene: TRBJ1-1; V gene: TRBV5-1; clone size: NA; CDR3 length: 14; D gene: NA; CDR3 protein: CASSLGPGNTEAFF; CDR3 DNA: TGCGCCAGCAGCTTGGGCCCCGGGAACACTGAAGCTTTCTTT
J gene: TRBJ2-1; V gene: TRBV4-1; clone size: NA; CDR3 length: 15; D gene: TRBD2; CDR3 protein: CASSRLAGSSDEQFF; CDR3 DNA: TGCGCCAGCAGCAGACTAGCGGGGTCCTCGGATGAGCAGTTCTTC
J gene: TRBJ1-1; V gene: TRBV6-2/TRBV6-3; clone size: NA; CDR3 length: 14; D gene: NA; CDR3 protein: CASSLWGRDTEAFF; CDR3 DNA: TGTGCCAGCAGTTTGTGGGGGCGCGACACTGAAGCTTTCTTT
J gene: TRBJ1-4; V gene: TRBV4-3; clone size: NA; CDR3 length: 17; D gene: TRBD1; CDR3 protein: CASSHPRPPDRGGKLFF; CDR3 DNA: TGCGCCAGCAGCCACCCTCGACCGCCGGACAGGGGGGGAAAACTGTTTTTT
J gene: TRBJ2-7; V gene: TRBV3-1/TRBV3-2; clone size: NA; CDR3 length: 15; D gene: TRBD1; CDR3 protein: CASSPNTGGGYEQYF; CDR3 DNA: TGTGCCAGCAGCCCGAACACAGGGGGCGGCTACGAGCAGTACTTC
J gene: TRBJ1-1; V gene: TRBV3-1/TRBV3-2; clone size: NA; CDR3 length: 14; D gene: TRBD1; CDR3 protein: CASRTGTGTGWAFF; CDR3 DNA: TGTGCCAGCCGGACCGGGACAGGTACTGGGTGGGCTTTCTTT